The 7 T cell receptor beta chains presented below share a single source sample, sequenced in a study of T cells expressing NK-cell markers. TCRdb reworked the 5' RACE reads into one entry per CDR3 protein, no DNA. Its table lists 350,000 to 500,000 distinct CDR3 sequences. Sequenced material: blood T cells: a sorted CD56 or NKG2C T cell subset, CD4+ or CD8+ T cells, or bulk PBMC T cells (not recorded which). These receptor sequences come from a woman between 18 and 75 years old in good health.

V and J are TRBV7-8 and TRBJ2-5; TCRdb calls TRBD2, which cannot be checked without DNA. The length of the CDR3 is 15 residues. CDR1 is SGHVS, CDR2 FQNEAQ, per germline. CDR3 residues: CASTVAGGRQETQYF. The full variable domain, completed using reference TRBV7-8 and TRBJ2-5, is GAGVSQSPRYKVAKRGQDVALRCDPISGHVSLFWYQQALGQGPEFLTYFQNEAQLDKSGLPSDRFFAERPEGSVSTLKIQRTQQEDSAVYLCASTVAGGRQETQYFGPGTRLLVL.

The chain is built from TRBV12-3 or TRBV12-4 and TRBJ2-2; the TRBD1 assignment by TCRdb is unverifiable without DNA. The CDR3 runs 14 residues. CDR3 residues: CASSPDRGNGELFF.

V is TRBV11-2 and J is TRBJ2-1; the TCRdb call, TRBD2, lacks DNA for checking. The CDR3 sequence is 15 residues long. The germline gives CDR1 SGHAT, CDR2 FQNNGV. Here the CDR3 reads CASTLGAGGYNEQFF.

This sequence joins TRBV6-5 and TRBJ2-4; the D call of TRBD1 rests on TCRdb alone, since no DNA is present to check it. Germline V CDR1 and CDR2: MNHEY, SVGAGI. The CDR3 runs to 15 residues. CDR3 sequence: CASSSGVIAKNIQYF.

The rearrangement links TRBV7-2 to TRBJ1-1; the D call of TRBD1 rests on TCRdb alone, since no DNA is present to check it. CDR3 length equals 17 residues. Germline CDR1 SGHTA, CDR2 FQGNSA. CDR3 protein: CASSSRTPGGRGTEAFF.

The chain has TRBV9 and TRBJ1-1. The CDR3 contains 14 residues. CDR1 SGDLS and CDR2 YYNGEE come from the germline V gene. The CDR3: CASSGTTLNTEAFF.

CDR3 protein: CASSLDWGQLQHF. The chain links TRBV7-6 to TRBJ1-5; TCRdb picks TRBD1, but there is no DNA to check that call. Germline CDR1 reads SGHVS; CDR2 reads FNYEAQ. The CDR3 is made up of 13 amino acids.